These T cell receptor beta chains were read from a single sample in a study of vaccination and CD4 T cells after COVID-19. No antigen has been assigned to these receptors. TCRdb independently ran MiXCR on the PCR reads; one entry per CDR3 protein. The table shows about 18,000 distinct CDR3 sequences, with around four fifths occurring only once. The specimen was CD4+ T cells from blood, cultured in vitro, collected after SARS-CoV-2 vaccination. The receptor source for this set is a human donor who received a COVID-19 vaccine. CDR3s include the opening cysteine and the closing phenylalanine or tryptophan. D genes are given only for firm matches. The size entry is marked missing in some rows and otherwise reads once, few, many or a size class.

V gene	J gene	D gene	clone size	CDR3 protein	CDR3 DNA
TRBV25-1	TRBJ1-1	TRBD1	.	CASSPKTGWDTEAFF	TGTGCCAGCAGTCCGAAGACAGGGTGGGACACTGAAGCTTTCTTT
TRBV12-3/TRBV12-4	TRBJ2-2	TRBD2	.	CASSRPSGVNTGELFF	TGTGCCAGCAGCCGCCCTAGCGGGGTGAACACCGGGGAGCTGTTTTTT
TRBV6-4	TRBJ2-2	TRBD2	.	CASRASGGTGELFF	TGTGCCAGCAGGGCTAGCGGGGGCACCGGGGAGCTGTTTTTT
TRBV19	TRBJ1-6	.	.	CASRSRGSNSPLHF	TGTGCCAGTAGAAGTAGAGGCAGTAATTCACCCCTCCACTTT
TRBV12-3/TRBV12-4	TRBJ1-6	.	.	CASRSSYNSPLHF	TGTGCCAGCAGATCCTCCTATAATTCACCCCTCCACTTT
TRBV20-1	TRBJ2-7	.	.	CSARAPQGGGEQYF	TGCAGTGCTAGAGCCCCGCAGGGAGGAGGCGAGCAGTACTTC
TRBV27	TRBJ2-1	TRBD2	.	CASSQARTSGGAWDEQFF	TGTGCCAGCAGCCAAGCCCGGACTAGCGGGGGGGCCTGGGATGAGCAGTTCTTC
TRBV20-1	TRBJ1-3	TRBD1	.	CSARPWDRVGNTIYF	TGCAGTGCTAGGCCGTGGGACAGGGTTGGAAACACCATATATTTT
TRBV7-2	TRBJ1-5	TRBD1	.	CASSPGDLGQGGNQPQHF	TGTGCCAGCAGCCCGGGAGATTTGGGGCAGGGGGGCAATCAGCCCCAGCATTTT
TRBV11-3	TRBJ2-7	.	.	CASSLRHWGAPSRLEAYEQYF	TGTGCCAGCAGCCTACGACATTGGGGGGCGCCAAGTCGGTTAGAGGCCTACGAGCAGTACTTC
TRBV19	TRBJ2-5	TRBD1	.	CASSRTGDQETQYF	TGTGCCAGTAGTCGGACAGGGGACCAAGAGACCCAGTACTTC
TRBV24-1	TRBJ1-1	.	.	CATSDFGGAAFF	TGTGCCACCAGTGATTTTGGAGGGGCAGCTTTCTTT
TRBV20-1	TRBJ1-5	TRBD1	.	CSASPSRGGQPQHF	TGCAGTGCTAGTCCCTCCAGGGGGGGACAGCCCCAGCATTTT
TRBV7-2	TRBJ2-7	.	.	CASSLRGARVYEQYF	TGTGCCAGCAGCTTAAGAGGAGCCCGGGTATACGAGCAGTACTTC
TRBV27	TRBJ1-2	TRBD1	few	CASRPKGQNYGYTF	TGTGCCAGCAGACCGAAGGGACAGAACTATGGCTACACCTTC
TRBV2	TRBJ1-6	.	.	CASSEPSPLHF	TGTGCCAGCAGTGAACCTTCACCCCTCCACTTT
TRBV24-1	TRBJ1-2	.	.	CATRGGVYNYGYTF	TGTGCCACACGGGGGGGGGTGTATAACTATGGCTACACCTTC
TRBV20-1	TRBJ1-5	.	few	CSASSTPGGQPQHF	TGCAGTGCTAGCTCCACGCCGGGAGGGCAGCCCCAGCATTTT
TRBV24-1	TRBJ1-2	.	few	CAPGERDTNYGYTF	TGTGCCCCGGGGGAAAGGGACACTAACTATGGCTACACCTTC
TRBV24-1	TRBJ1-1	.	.	CATSGGRAEAFF	TGTGCCACCAGTGGGGGTAGGGCTGAAGCTTTCTTT
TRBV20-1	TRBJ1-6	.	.	CSAGRGGDLGSPLHF	TGCAGTGCGGGTCGTGGGGGGGATCTAGGTTCACCCCTCCACTTT
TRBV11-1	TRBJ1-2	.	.	CASSRSGVGYTF	TGTGCCAGCAGTCGATCAGGGGTTGGCTACACCTTC
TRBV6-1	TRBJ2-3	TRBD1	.	CASRTRGSTDTQYF	TGTGCCAGCCGCACCAGGGGGAGCACAGATACGCAGTATTTT
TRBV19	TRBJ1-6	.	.	CASSPWTDNSPLHF	TGTGCCAGTTCCCCCTGGACAGATAATTCACCCCTCCACTTT
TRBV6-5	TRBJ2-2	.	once	CASSSRNTGELFF	TGTGCCAGCAGTTCCAGGAACACCGGGGAGCTGTTTTTT
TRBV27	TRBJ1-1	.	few	CASSFSGTWMNTEAFF	TGTGCCAGCAGTTTCAGCGGGACATGGATGAACACTGAAGCTTTCTTT
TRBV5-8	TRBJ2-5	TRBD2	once	CASSPTSGVYQETQYF	TGTGCCAGCAGCCCGACTAGCGGGGTGTACCAAGAGACCCAGTACTTC
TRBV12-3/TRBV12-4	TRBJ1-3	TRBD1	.	CASRRQGGSGNTIYF	TGTGCCAGCAGAAGACAGGGGGGATCTGGAAACACCATATATTTT
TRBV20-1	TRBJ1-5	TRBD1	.	CSARDSGQGSAQPQHF	TGCAGTGCTAGAGATTCAGGACAGGGTAGCGCTCAGCCCCAGCATTTT
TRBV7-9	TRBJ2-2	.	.	CASSSDTTGELFF	TGTGCCAGCAGCTCCGACACCACCGGGGAGCTGTTTTTT
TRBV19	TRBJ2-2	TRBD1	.	CASQGGTGYDTGELFF	TGTGCCAGCCAGGGGGGGACAGGGTATGACACCGGGGAGCTGTTTTTT
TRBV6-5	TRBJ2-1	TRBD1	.	CASSYRGGGDRYNEQFF	TGTGCCAGCAGTTACCGAGGGGGTGGGGACAGATACAATGAGCAGTTCTTC
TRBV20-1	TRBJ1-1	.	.	CSASRGTEAFF	TGCAGTGCTAGTCGGGGGACTGAAGCTTTCTTT
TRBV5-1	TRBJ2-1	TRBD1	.	CASSRDSISYNEQFF	TGCGCCAGCAGCCGGGACAGTATCTCCTACAATGAGCAGTTCTTC
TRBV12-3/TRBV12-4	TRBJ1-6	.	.	CASRGLFNSPLHF	TGTGCCAGCAGAGGGCTTTTTAATTCACCCCTCCACTTT
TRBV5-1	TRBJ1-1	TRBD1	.	CASSLGDRSTEAFF	TGCGCCAGCAGCTTGGGGGACAGGAGCACTGAAGCTTTCTTT
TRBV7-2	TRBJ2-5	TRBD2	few	CASSLEWRGGSETQYF	TGTGCCAGCAGCTTAGAGTGGCGGGGGGGCTCGGAGACCCAGTACTTC